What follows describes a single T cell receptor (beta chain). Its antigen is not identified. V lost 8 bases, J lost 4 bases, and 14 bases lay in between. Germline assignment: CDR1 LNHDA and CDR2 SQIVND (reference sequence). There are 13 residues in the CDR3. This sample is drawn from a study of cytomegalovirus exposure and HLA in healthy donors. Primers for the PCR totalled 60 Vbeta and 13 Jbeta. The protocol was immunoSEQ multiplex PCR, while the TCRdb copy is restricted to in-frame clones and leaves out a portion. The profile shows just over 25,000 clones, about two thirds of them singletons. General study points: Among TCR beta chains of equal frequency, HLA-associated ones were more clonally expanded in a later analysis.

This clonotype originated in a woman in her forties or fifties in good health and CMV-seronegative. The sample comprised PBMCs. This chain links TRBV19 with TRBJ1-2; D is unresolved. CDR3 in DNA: TGTGCCAGTGGAGGGCAGTCAGTCTATGGCTACACCTTC. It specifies CASGGQSVYGYTF.